The rows below give T cell receptor beta chains drawn from one sample of a study of control samples from healthy donors and cancer patients. Data came from immunoSEQ multiplex PCR; TCRdb stores just in-frame clones and leaves some out. The data show roughly 120,000 clones, around 90% seen once. The sequenced sample was blood. Receptor source: a woman in her seventies in good health. The conserved cysteine and the conserved F or W are not part of the CDR3 here. D genes are given only for firm matches.

CDR3aa,v_gene,len,d_gene,j_gene
ASRGETDTQY,TRBV5-1,10,TRBD2,TRBJ2-3
ASGPRVRRGGELF,TRBV12-5,13,NA,TRBJ2-2
ASSPRQGTNEKLF,TRBV9,13,TRBD1,TRBJ1-4
ASRASGGRAYEQY,TRBV6-5,13,TRBD2,TRBJ2-7
ASSPGVERNEQF,TRBV18,12,NA,TRBJ2-1
ASSAIDRDYGYT,TRBV18,12,TRBD1,TRBJ1-2
ASTPTGLAGLGTGELF,TRBV7-6,16,TRBD2,TRBJ2-2
ASSRGQGVSPLH,TRBV19,12,TRBD1,TRBJ1-6
ATSDRVWTSGEPDTQY,TRBV24-1,16,TRBD2,TRBJ2-3
ASSQEWGQGALLSGYT,TRBV3-1/TRBV3-2,16,TRBD1,TRBJ1-2
ATSIQGIDTQY,TRBV15,11,NA,TRBJ2-3
ASRDRLSSGGYT,TRBV5-1,12,NA,TRBJ1-2
ASSKGPARRNTEAF,TRBV21-1,14,NA,TRBJ1-1
ATSDVDRGRGEQF,TRBV24-1,13,TRBD1,TRBJ2-1
ASSQTALRGPLEAF,TRBV4-1,14,NA,TRBJ1-1
ASSLGENEQY,TRBV6-5,10,NA,TRBJ2-7
ASSQGQGGGEQY,TRBV3-1/TRBV3-2,12,TRBD1,TRBJ2-7
ASTSQGEQY,TRBV6-6,9,NA,TRBJ2-7
ASRSPTREGEKLF,TRBV6-5,13,NA,TRBJ1-4
SVGGAGNTIY,TRBV29-1,10,NA,TRBJ1-3
ASSQIGSGVETQY,TRBV6-2/TRBV6-3,13,NA,TRBJ2-5
ASSLREGRAEAF,TRBV27,12,NA,TRBJ1-1
ASSLRGSTEAF,TRBV5-6,11,NA,TRBJ1-1
ATSRDLGGGDTQY,TRBV15,13,NA,TRBJ2-3
AIKKQGVNTEAF,TRBV10-3,12,TRBD1,TRBJ1-1
ASSSSFSGGWTDTQY,TRBV7-2,15,TRBD2,TRBJ2-3
ASSPRGSRGYEQY,TRBV7-9,13,NA,TRBJ2-7
ASSPWTDFGNTIY,TRBV14,13,NA,TRBJ1-3
SAGPGGVVSEAF,TRBV29-1,12,NA,TRBJ1-1